This T cell receptor beta chain came from a study of blood T cell repertoires in COVID-19. Authors' data handling: Researchers report that nucleated cell counts were estimated from reference gene primer amplification. Assay: immunoSEQ multiplex PCR; the TCRdb copy retains only in-frame clones and omits some. V and J calls and clone size come straight from that table; D and trimming were deduced from the DNA. The sample lists 200,000 to 250,000 clones, 84% seen once, with less than 20% in the top ten. Germline lookup yields CDR1 SGHRS and CDR2 YFSETQ. V shed 0 bases and J 1 base; nucleotides not matched to a gene: 0. The CDR3 loop spans 15 amino acids.

V and J are TRBV5-1 and TRBJ2-3, with TRBD2 matching 9 bases. This clonotype originated in a woman older than 75 with active or convalescent COVID-19. Sequencing was done on a sample of peripheral blood. The chain's CDR3 is CASSLGLAGTDTQYF. The CDR3 nucleotides read TGCGCCAGCAGCTTGGGACTAGCGGGCACAGATACGCAGTATTTT.